These T cell receptor beta chains were read from a single sample in a study of cytomegalovirus exposure and HLA in healthy donors. Using immunoSEQ multiplex PCR, the repertoire was profiled, and TCRdb retains in-frame clones only, with some absent. The sample shows 160,000 or so clones, 88% of them seen only once. Sequencing was carried out using PBMCs. The receptors were gathered from a man aged 18-30 years in good health and CMV-seronegative. The CDR3 runs from the conserved cysteine through the conserved F or W.

j_call v_call cdr3_aa
TRBJ1-1 TRBV28 CASSLGHFEAFF
TRBJ2-1 TRBV5-6 CASSRQWASGSRQFF
TRBJ2-7 TRBV11-2 CASSLGYPGLAGPSYEQYF
TRBJ1-1 TRBV5-4 CASSAQVYTEAFF
TRBJ1-4 TRBV7-9 CASSTTTGGEKLFF
TRBJ1-1 TRBV7-8 CASSPNGQGLNTEAFF
TRBJ2-1 TRBV21-1 CASSSLLACLLGEQFF
TRBJ2-6 TRBV18 CASSPDRAGANVLTF
TRBJ2-7 TRBV4-3 CASSPYTGTTRNNEQYF
TRBJ2-2 TRBV7-2 CASSLLLGGELFF
TRBJ1-5 TRBV4-1 CASSQSGGSQPQHF
TRBJ2-2 TRBV11-2 CASSLVQGGGELFF
TRBJ1-3 TRBV4-1 CASSHDRPSGNTIYF
TRBJ1-6 TRBV30 CAWSVHQTGQNSPLHF
TRBJ2-7 TRBV6-1 CASSEPGTPVYEQYF
TRBJ1-3 TRBV2 CASRGPRSGNTIYF
TRBJ1-3 TRBV6-1 CASSVTAGNTIYF
TRBJ1-4 TRBV6-6 CASSPSTGIEKLFF
TRBJ2-5 TRBV4-1 CASSQGIDRGSETQYF
TRBJ2-3 TRBV11-2 CASSLGTAQYF
TRBJ1-5 TRBV6-1 CASSEVVQGGHQPQHF
TRBJ2-7 TRBV10-3 CAIRGTEPYEQYF
TRBJ1-3 TRBV9 CASSPHTGSGNTIYF
TRBJ2-7 TRBV7-2 CASSLRREGYEQYF
TRBJ2-3 TRBV5-1 CASSSLSTQYF
TRBJ2-2 TRBV18 CASSPQRTGLKNTGELFF
TRBJ2-3 TRBV4-3 CASSQEHARPDTQYF
TRBJ1-3 TRBV6-6 CASRGAGGNTIYF
TRBJ1-5 TRBV2 CASRVLGALNQPQHF
TRBJ2-5 TRBV6-5 CASSQFGTGETQYF
TRBJ1-4 TRBV19 CASSINRDEKLFF
TRBJ2-1 TRBV6-5 CASRSQRERGGEQFF
TRBJ2-1 TRBV7-2 CASSSSGGAGEQFF
TRBJ1-5 TRBV4-1 CASSPQGRPNQPQHF
TRBJ2-1 TRBV6-6 CASSRDNNEQFF
TRBJ2-1 TRBV10-1 CASSESGQGGNEQFF
TRBJ1-4 TRBV5-1 CASSSTGPGGNEKLFF
TRBJ1-1 TRBV19 CASSIPFGGRVTEAFF
TRBJ1-4 TRBV11-2 CASSPRTGPATNEKLFF
TRBJ2-3 TRBV27 CASSLGARRGSTDTQYF
TRBJ2-5 TRBV5-1 CASSRITGSQETQYF
TRBJ2-5 TRBV15 CATSTPSGGQETQYF
TRBJ2-3 TRBV6-5 CASSSGGARDTQYF
TRBJ2-5 TRBV19 CASSDGTSGGQETQYF
TRBJ2-7 TRBV13 CASSGDYRNEQYF
TRBJ2-3 TRBV6-5 CASSTDGSTDTQYF
TRBJ2-2 TRBV7-9 CASSLPGGQGTGELFF
TRBJ1-1 TRBV5-4 CASSLDPMNTEAFF
TRBJ2-3 TRBV6-5 CASSYRPEGDADTQYF
TRBJ1-3 TRBV7-8 CASSPGTGTGNTIYF